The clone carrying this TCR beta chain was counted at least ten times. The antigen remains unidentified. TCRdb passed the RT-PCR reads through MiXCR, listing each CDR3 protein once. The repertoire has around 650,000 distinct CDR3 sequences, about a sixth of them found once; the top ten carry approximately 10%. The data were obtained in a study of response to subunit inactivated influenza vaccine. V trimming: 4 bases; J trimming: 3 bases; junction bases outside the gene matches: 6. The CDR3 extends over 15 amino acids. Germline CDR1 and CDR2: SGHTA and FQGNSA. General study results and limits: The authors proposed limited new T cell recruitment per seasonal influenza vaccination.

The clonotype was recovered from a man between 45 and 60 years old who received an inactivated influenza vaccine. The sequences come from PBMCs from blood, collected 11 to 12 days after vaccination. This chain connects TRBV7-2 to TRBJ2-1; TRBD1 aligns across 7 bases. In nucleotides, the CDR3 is TGTGCCAGCAGCTCCGACAGGGTAATCTACAATGAGCAGTTCTTC. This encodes CASSSDRVIYNEQFF. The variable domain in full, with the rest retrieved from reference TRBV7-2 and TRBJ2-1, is GAGVSQSPSNKVTEKGKDVELRCDPISGHTALYWYRQSLGQGLEFLIYFQGNSAPDKSGLPSDRFSAERTGGSVSTLTIQRTQQEDSAVYLCASSSDRVIYNEQFFGPGTRLTVL.